This T cell receptor (beta chain) comes out of a study of T-cell reconstitution after alpha-beta-depleted transplantation in children. Findings and limits, study-wide: Several hundred expanded graft clones reportedly were the source of alpha-beta T cells about two months after transplant.

Germline CDR1 SGHAT, CDR2 FQNNGV. V lost 0 bases to trimming and J lost 3 bases, with 20 bases between them. This CDR3 spans 18 amino acids. Molecular barcoding with unique molecular identifiers was used for the TCRbeta library. TCRdb re-analysed the PCR reads in MiXCR, keeping a single row per CDR3 protein. Of fewer than 700,000 distinct CDR3 sequences listed, 23% are singletons. This clonotype was seen many times. The antigen remains unidentified. V is TRBV11-2 and J is TRBJ1-1; D gene unclear. The sequence was collected from a boy under two years old who had a stem cell transplant for acute myeloid leukemia, so the T cells may come from the graft donor. The specimen was PBMCs, mostly from graft donor cells, collected 360 days after TCRalphabeta/CD19-depleted stem cell transplant. The CDR3 nucleotides are TGTGCCAGCAGCTTAGATCGTCTGGACCCTATTCTGGACACTGAAGCTTTCTTT. Its protein is CASSLDRLDPILDTEAFF.